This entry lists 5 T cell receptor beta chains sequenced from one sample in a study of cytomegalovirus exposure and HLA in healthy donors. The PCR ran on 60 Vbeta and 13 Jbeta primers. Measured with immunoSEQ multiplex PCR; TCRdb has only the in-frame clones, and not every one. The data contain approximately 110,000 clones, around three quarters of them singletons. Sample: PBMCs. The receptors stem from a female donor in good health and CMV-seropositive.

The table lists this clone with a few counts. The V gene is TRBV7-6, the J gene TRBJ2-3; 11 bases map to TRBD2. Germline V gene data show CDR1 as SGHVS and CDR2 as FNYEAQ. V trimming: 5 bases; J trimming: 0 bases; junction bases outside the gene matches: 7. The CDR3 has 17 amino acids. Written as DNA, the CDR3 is TGTGCCAGCAGCAAGGTGGGACTAGCGGTGAGCACAGATACGCAGTATTTT. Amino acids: CASSKVGLAVSTDTQYF.

DNA of the CDR3: TGTGCCAGCAGCGCTCCGTGCCGGTGGGACAATGGCAATCAGCCCCAGCATTTT. Translated, it gives CASSAPCRWDNGNQPQHF. V usage is TRBV7-3 and J usage is TRBJ1-5; a weak D match, TRBD1 (6 bases). The CDR3 spans 18 residues. The V gene's germline CDR1 is SGHTA and CDR2 FQGTGA. V dropped 5 bases and J dropped 2 bases, with 22 bases sitting between them.

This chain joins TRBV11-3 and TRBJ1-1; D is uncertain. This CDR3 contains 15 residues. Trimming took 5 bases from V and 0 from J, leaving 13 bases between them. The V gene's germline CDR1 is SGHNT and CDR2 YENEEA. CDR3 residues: CASSLRGDVNTEAFF. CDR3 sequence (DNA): TGTGCCAGCAGCCTTCGCGGGGATGTGAACACTGAAGCTTTCTTT.

The CDR3 coding sequence is TGCAGCGTTGCTGGGACAGCCTACGAGCAGTACTTC. It codes for CSVAGTAYEQYF. The J gene is TRBJ2-7, the V gene TRBV29-1, with 7 bases fitting TRBD1. The CDR3 length is 12 residues. In germline, CDR1 is SQVTM, CDR2 ANQGSEA. V was pared by 4 bases and J by 2 bases, with 2 bases of the junction left unmatched.

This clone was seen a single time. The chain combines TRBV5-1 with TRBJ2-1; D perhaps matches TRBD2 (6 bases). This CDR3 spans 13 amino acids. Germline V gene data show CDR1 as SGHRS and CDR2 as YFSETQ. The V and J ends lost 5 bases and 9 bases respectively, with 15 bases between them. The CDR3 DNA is TGCGCCAGCAGGCCCGCGGGAAATCGTGAGCAGTTCTTC. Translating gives CASRPAGNREQFF.